This entry is about one T cell receptor beta chain. Its target is not known. The source of the sample is a study of vaccination and CD4 T cells after COVID-19. Study context: Investigators took post-vaccine samples a median 72 days after dose two, within a range of 14 to 241. The authors exposed cells to overlapping spike peptides derived from SARS-CoV-2, HCoV-NL63, HCoV-OC43 and HCoV-229E. Treatment of control cultures consisted of a CEFX pool, an HIV-1 Nef pool, or no peptide.

Whole-study results and caveats: Post-vaccination reactive clonotypes (median roughly 41) did not differ significantly from post-infection (about 21).

With the Oncomine TCR Beta short-read assay, DNA from cultured CD4+ T cells was sequenced. Using its own MiXCR run on the PCR reads, TCRdb lists one record per CDR3 protein. The repertoire holds around 21,000 distinct CDR3 sequences, just under 55% seen once, with about 15% in the top ten. Deletions cut 3 bases from V and 0 bases from J, with 15 bases between. The CDR3 has 16 residues. Germline CDR1 DFQATT, CDR2 SNEGSKA (reference sequence). Treatment specified: approximately nine-day PBMC culture with coronavirus spike peptide pools or control peptides (ViraFEST assay). Sequencing input: CD4+ T cells from blood, cultured in vitro. The chain joins TRBV20-1 to TRBJ1-5, with D perhaps matching TRBD1 (5 bases). The clonotype comes from a human donor who had recovered from COVID-19. Here the CDR3 reads CSARGGGQDSNQPQHF. The CDR3 bases are TGCAGTGCTAGGGGGGGAGGTCAGGATAGCAATCAGCCCCAGCATTTT.